The clone carrying this TCR beta chain was counted a few times. Its specificity is unknown. These data belong to a study of immune evolution from preneoplasia to lung adenocarcinoma. Study summary: HLA loss of heterozygosity: 7% AIS, around 16% MIA, around 33% ADC, none AAH.

Overall study findings and caveats: Later-stage lesions seemingly showed higher T cell density and diversity than normal lung.

V was pared by 4 bases and J by 1 base, with 4 bases between. Germline CDR1 reads MDHEN; CDR2 reads SYDVKM. CDR3 length: 13 amino acids. Each case's diagnosis was confirmed by two pathologists on H&E. Using immunoSEQ multiplex PCR, the repertoire was profiled, and TCRdb retains in-frame clones only, with some absent. The top ten clones hold around 12% of a sample with around 3,600 clones, 70% to 80% of them seen once. V usage is TRBV28 and J usage is TRBJ2-2; D remains unclear. The sample comprised FFPE minimally invasive lung adenocarcinoma tissue. The TCR comes from a person aged 65 to 85 with lung adenocarcinoma. Here the CDR3 DNA reads TGTGCCAGCAGTTGGCAGAACACCGGGGAGCTGTTTTTT. Translated: CASSWQNTGELFF.